This T cell receptor beta chain is drawn from a study of CD8 T cells in ankylosing spondylitis. This clonotype was found many times. The antigen is undetermined. There are 15 residues in the CDR3. After removal of 5 bases from V and 1 base from J, the junction contained 7 bases not matched to a gene. The germline gives CDR1 DFQATT, CDR2 SNEGSKA (reference sequence). By quantitative 5'-RACE with molecular barcodes, the TCR beta libraries were made. A single record per CDR3 protein comes from TCRdb applying MiXCR to the 5' RACE reads. The table lists 150,000 to 200,000 distinct CDR3 sequences, approximately 32% of them singletons, with about 5.5% in the top ten. Study results and caveats: A motif in TCR beta, a set of roughly eight highly homologous variants, appeared characteristic of ankylosing spondylitis blood.

This clonotype was sampled from a male donor with ankylosing spondylitis. Sequencing used synovial fluid, either unsorted or a sorted T cell fraction (not recorded which). The chain links TRBV20-1 to TRBJ1-1; 10 nucleotides agree with TRBD1. CDR3 DNA sequence: TGCAGTGCTCTGACAGGGGGCGGGCGGAACACTGAAGCTTTCTTT. The encoded protein is CSALTGGGRNTEAFF.